The entry below describes one T cell receptor beta chain. Trimming removed 3 bases from V and 4 bases from J, with 15 bases in between. Germline V gene data show CDR1 as KGHSH and CDR2 as LQKENI. This CDR3 contains 15 residues. Clones were read by immunoSEQ multiplex PCR, and TCRdb kept only the in-frame ones, dropping some. The profile covers 80,000 to 130,000 clones, with more than 90% appearing a single time and 0.95% to 1.5% taken by the ten largest. The data stem from a study of T cell changes during pregnancy in multiple sclerosis. Sequenced here: peripheral blood, sampled in the second trimester of pregnancy. The sequence derives from a female donor with multiple sclerosis, enrolled in a pregnancy study. This chain links TRBV18 with TRBJ1-2; D possibly corresponds to TRBD1 (5 bases). CDR3 sequence (DNA): TGTGCCAGCTCACCTGCGGACAAAGGGGCCTATGGCTACACCTTC. Its protein product is CASSPADKGAYGYTF.